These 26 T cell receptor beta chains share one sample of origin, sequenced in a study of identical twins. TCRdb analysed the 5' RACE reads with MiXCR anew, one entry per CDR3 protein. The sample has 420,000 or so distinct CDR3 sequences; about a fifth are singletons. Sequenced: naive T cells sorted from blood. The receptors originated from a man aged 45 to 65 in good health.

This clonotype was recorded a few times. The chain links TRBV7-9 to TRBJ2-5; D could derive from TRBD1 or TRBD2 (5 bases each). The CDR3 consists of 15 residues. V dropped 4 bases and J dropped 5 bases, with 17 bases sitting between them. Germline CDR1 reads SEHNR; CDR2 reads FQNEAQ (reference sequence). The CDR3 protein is CASSSGTQNGETQYF. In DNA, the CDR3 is TGTGCCAGCAGCTCCGGGACCCAAAATGGGGAGACCCAGTACTTC. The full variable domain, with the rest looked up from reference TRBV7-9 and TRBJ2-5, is DTGVSQNPRHKITKRGQNVTFRCDPISEHNRLYWYRQTLGQGPEFLTYFQNEAQLEKSRLLSDRFSAERPKGSFSTLEIQRTEQGDSAMYLCASSSGTQNGETQYFGPGTRLLVL.

The CDR3 coding sequence is TGCAGTGCCTCACGGACTAGCGGGAGGGGTGAGCAGTACTTC. Translating gives CSASRTSGRGEQYF. The V call is TRBV20-1, the J call TRBJ2-7; TRBD2 aligns across 15 bases. This CDR3 contains 14 residues. Germline lookup yields CDR1 DFQATT and CDR2 SNEGSKA (reference sequence). Trimming at V came to 6 bases and at J to 7 bases, leaving 7 bases not matched to a gene.

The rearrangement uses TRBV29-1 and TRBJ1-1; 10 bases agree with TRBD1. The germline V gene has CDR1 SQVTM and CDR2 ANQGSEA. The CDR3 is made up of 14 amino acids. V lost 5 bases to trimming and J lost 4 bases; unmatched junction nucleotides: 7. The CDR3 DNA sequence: TGCAGCGTTCCCGGAAGGGACAGGGGCACTGAAGCTTTCTTT. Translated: CSVPGRDRGTEAFF. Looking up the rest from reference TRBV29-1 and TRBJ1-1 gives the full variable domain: SAVISQKPSRDICQRGTSLTIQCQVDSQVTMMFWYRQQPGQSLTLIATANQGSEATYESGFVIDKFPISRPNLTFSTLTVSNMSPEDSSIYLCSVPGRDRGTEAFFGQGTRLTVV.

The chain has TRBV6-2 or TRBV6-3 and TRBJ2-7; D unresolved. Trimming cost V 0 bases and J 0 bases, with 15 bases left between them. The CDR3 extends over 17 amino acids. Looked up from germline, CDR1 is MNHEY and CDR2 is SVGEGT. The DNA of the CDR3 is TGTGCCAGCAGTTACTCTTGGTCCATATTCAGCTCCTACGAGCAGTACTTC. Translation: CASSYSWSIFSSYEQYF.

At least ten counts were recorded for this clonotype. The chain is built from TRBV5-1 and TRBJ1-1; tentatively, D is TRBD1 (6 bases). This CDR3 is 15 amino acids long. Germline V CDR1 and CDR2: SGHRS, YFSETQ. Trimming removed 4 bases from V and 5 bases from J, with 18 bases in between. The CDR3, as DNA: TGCGCCAGCAGCGACAACCCTGGACAGCAAACTGAAGCTTTCTTT. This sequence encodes CASSDNPGQQTEAFF.

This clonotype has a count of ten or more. For the CDR3, the DNA is TGTGCCAGCAGCCAGTCCCGGGGCGGGGGTAATGAGCAGTTCTTC. It is translated as CASSQSRGGGNEQFF. V usage is TRBV7-6 and J usage is TRBJ2-1, with 7 bases that match TRBD2. V gave up 5 bases and J gave up 7 bases; unmatched junction bases: 11. Germline lookup yields CDR1 SGHVS and CDR2 FNYEAQ. The CDR3 is made up of 15 amino acids.

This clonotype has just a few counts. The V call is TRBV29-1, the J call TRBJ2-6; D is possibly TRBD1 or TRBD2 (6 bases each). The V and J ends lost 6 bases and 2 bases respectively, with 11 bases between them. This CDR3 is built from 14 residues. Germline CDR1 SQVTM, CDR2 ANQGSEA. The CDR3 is CSVGGRAGANVLTF. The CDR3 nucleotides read TGCAGCGTGGGGGGCAGGGCTGGGGCCAACGTCCTGACTTTC.

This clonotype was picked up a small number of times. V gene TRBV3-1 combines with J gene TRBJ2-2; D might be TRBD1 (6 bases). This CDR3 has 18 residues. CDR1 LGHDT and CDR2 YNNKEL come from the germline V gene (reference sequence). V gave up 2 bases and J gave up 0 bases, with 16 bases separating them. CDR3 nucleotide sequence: TGTGCCAGCAGCCAATCGACTTGGACAGCTTCGAACACCGGGGAGCTGTTTTTT. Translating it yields CASSQSTWTASNTGELFF.

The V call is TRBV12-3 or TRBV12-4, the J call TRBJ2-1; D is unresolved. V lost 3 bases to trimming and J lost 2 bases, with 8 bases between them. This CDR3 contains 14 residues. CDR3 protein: CASSFSLAYNEQFF. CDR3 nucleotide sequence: TGTGCCAGCAGTTTTAGCCTTGCCTACAATGAGCAGTTCTTC.

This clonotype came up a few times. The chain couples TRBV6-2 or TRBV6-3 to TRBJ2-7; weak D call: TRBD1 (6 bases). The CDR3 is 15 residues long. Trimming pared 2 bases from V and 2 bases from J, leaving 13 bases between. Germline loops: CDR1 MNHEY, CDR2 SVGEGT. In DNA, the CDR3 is TGTGCCAGCAGTTACGGTAGAGGGGGAACCTACGAGCAGTACTTC. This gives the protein CASSYGRGGTYEQYF.

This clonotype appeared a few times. CDR3 residues: CASSIGQGAYEQYF. CDR3 coding DNA: TGTGCCAGTAGTATAGGGCAGGGGGCCTACGAGCAGTACTTC. The chain has TRBV19 and TRBJ2-7; 7 bases map to TRBD1. V lost 1 base, J lost 2 bases, and 2 bases stayed unmatched. Germline assignment: CDR1 LNHDA and CDR2 SQIVND (reference sequence). The CDR3 totals 14 residues.

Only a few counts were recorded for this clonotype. DNA of the CDR3: TGCGCCAGCAGCTTGAGGCGGGAAGGTCTTAGGGATGAGCAGTTCTTC. Protein sequence: CASSLRREGLRDEQFF. The chain carries TRBV5-1 and TRBJ2-1; possible D gene TRBD2, 6 bases. Trimming took off 1 base at V and 8 bases at J, with 19 bases between the two ends. Germline V gene sequence: CDR1 SGHRS, CDR2 YFSETQ. The CDR3 spans 16 residues.

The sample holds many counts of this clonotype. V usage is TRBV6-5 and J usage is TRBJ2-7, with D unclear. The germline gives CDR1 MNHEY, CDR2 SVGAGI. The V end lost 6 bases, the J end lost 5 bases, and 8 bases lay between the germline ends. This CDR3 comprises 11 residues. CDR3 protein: CASSLRDEQYF. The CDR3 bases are TGTGCCAGCAGCCTCCGCGACGAGCAGTACTTC.

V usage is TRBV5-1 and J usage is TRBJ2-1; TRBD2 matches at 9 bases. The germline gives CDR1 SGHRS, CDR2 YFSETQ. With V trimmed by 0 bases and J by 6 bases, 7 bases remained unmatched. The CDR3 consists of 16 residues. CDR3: CASSLVGREGPNEQFF. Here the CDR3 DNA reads TGCGCCAGCAGCTTGGTGGGGCGGGAGGGCCCCAATGAGCAGTTCTTC. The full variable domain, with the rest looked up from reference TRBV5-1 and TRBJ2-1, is KAGVTQTPRYLIKTRGQQVTLSCSPISGHRSVSWYQQTPGQGLQFLFEYFSETQRNKGNFPGRFSGRQFSNSRSEMNVSTLELGDSALYLCASSLVGREGPNEQFFGPGTRLTVL.

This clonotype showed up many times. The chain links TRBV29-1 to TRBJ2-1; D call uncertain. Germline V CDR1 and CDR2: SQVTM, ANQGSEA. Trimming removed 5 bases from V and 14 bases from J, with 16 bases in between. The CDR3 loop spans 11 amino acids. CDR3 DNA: TGCAGCGTTCCGTCCGCCGGTGTAGAGTTCTTC. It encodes CSVPSAGVEFF.

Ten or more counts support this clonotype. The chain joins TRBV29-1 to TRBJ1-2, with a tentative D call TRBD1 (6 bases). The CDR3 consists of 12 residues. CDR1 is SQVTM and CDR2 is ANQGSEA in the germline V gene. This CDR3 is CSIQGSNYGYTF. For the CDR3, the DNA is TGCAGTATACAGGGATCTAACTATGGCTACACCTTC.

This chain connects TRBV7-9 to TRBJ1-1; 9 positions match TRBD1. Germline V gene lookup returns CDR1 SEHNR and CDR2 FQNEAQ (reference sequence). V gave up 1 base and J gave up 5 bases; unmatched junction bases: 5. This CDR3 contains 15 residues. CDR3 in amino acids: CASSLGGQGGTEAFF. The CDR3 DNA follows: TGTGCCAGCAGCTTAGGGGGACAGGGAGGGACTGAAGCTTTCTTT.

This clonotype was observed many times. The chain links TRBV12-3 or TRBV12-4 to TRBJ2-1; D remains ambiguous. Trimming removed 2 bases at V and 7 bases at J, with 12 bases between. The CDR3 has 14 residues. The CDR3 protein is CASSLKPFPNEQFF. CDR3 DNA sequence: TGTGCCAGCAGTTTAAAGCCATTTCCGAATGAGCAGTTCTTC.

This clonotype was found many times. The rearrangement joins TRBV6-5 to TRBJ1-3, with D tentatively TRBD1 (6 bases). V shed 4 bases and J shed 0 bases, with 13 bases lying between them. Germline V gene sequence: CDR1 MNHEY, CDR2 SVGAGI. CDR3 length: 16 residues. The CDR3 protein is CASSLSWDISGNTIYF. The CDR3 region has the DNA TGTGCCAGCAGTTTGTCATGGGACATCTCTGGAAACACCATATATTTT.

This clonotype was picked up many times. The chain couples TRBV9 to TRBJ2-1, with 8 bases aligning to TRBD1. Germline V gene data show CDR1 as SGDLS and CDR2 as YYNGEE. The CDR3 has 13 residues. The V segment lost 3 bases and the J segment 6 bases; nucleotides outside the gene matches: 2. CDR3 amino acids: CASSATGGNEQFF. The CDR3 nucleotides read TGTGCCAGCAGCGCCACAGGGGGCAATGAGCAGTTCTTC.

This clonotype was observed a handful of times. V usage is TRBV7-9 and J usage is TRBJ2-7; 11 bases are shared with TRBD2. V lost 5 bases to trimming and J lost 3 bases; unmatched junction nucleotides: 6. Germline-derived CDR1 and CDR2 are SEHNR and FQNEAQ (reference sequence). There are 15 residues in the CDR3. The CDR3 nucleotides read TGTGCCAGCAGCCTAACTAGCGGGAGTAACTACGAGCAGTACTTC. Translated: CASSLTSGSNYEQYF.

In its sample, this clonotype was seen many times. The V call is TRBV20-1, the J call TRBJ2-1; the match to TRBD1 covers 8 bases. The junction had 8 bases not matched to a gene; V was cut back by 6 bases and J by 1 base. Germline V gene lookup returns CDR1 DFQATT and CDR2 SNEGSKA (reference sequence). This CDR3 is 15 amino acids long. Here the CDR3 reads CSARTGIGSYNEQFF. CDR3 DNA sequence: TGCAGTGCCCGGACAGGGATAGGTTCCTACAATGAGCAGTTCTTC.

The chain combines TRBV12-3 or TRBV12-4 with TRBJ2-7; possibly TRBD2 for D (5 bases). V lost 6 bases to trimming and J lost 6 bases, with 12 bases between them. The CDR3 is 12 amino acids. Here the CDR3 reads CASSFGLGEQYF. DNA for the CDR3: TGTGCCAGCAGCTTCGGACTGGGCGAGCAGTACTTC.

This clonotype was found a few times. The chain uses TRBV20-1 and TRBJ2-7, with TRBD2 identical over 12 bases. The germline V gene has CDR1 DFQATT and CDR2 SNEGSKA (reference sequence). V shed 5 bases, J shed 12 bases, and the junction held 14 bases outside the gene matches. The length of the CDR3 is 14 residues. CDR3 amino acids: CSALAGGPKDLRYF. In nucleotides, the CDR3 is TGCAGTGCTCTAGCGGGAGGGCCTAAGGATTTGCGGTACTTC.

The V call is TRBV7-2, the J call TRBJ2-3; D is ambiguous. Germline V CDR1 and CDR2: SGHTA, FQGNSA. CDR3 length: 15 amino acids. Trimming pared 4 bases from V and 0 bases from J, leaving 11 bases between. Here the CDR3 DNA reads TGTGCCAGCAGCTCTTATATGACTAGCACAGATACGCAGTATTTT. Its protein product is CASSSYMTSTDTQYF.

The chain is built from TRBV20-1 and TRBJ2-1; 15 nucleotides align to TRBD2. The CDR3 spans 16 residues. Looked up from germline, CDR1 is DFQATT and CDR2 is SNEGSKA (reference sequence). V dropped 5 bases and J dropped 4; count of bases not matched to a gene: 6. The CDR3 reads CSAGGTSGRMYNEQFF. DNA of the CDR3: TGCAGTGCTGGGGGGACTAGCGGGAGGATGTACAATGAGCAGTTCTTC.